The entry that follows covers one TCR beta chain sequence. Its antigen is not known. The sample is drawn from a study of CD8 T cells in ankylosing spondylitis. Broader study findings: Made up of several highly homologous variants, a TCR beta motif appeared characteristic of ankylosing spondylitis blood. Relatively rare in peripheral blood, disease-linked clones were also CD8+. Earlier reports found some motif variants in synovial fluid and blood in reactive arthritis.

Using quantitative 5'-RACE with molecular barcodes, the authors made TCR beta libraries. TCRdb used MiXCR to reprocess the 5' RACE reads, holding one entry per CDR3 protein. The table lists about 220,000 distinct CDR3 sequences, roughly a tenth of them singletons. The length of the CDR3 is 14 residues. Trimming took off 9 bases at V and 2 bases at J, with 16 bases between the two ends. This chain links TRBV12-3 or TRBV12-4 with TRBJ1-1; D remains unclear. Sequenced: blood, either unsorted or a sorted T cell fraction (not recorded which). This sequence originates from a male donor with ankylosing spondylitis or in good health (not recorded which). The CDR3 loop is CASRPVTSNTEAFF. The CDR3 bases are TGTGCCAGTAGACCCGTCACATCTAACACTGAAGCTTTCTTT.